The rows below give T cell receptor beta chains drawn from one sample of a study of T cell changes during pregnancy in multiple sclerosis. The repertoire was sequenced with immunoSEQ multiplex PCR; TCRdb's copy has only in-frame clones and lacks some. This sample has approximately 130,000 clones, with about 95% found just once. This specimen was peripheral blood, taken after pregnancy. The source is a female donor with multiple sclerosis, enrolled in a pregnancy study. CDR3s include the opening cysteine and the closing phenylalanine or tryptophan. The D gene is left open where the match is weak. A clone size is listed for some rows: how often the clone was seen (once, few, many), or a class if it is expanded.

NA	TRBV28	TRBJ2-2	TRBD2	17	CASSPSPSGRNHGELFF	TGTGCCAGCAGTCCGTCCCCTAGCGGGAGGAATCACGGGGAGCTGTTTTTT
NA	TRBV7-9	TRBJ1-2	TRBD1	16	CASSRTGRKQYYGYTF	TGTGCCAGCAGCCGGACAGGACGCAAGCAGTACTATGGCTACACCTTC
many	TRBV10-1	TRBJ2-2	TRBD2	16	CASKSGLAENTGELFF	TGCGCCAGCAAATCGGGACTAGCAGAGAACACCGGGGAGCTGTTTTTT
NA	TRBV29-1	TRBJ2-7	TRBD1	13	CSVEGQGTHEQYF	TGCAGCGTGGAGGGACAGGGGACCCACGAGCAGTACTTC
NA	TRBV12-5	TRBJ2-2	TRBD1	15	CASGLGQGAFGELFF	TGTGCTAGTGGACTCGGACAGGGGGCGTTCGGGGAGCTGTTTTTT
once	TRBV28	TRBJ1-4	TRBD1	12	CASSRNQGARSF	TGTGCCAGCAGTCGGAACCAGGGGGCTAGGTCTTTT
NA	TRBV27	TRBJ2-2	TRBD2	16	CASSSPWRETIGELFF	TGTGCCAGCAGTTCCCCCTGGCGGGAGACGATCGGGGAGCTGTTTTTT
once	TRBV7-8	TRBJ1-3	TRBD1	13	CASSSGTVDTIYF	TGTGCCAGCAGCTCCGGGACAGTTGACACCATATATTTT
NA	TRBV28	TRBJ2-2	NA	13	CASSRGTTGELFF	TGTGCCAGCAGCCGCGGGACCACCGGGGAGCTGTTTTTT
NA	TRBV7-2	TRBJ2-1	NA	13	CASSLLPSNEQFF	TGTGCCAGCAGCTTATTACCCAGCAATGAGCAGTTCTTC
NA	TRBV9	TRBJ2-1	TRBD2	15	CASSASGSIGNEQFF	TGTGCCAGCAGCGCTAGCGGGAGCATCGGCAATGAGCAGTTCTTC
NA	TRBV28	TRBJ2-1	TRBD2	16	CASSLDAGGPYNEQFF	TGTGCCAGCAGTTTAGATGCGGGAGGGCCCTACAATGAGCAGTTCTTC
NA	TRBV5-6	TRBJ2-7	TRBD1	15	CASSFSRTGSYEQYF	TGTGCCAGCAGCTTCTCACGGACAGGGAGCTACGAGCAGTACTTC
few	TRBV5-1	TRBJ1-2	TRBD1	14	CASSLGQGLGGYTF	TGCGCCAGCAGCTTGGGACAGGGATTAGGCGGCTACACCTTC
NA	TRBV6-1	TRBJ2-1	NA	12	CASRLGGNEQFF	TGTGCCAGCCGGCTCGGGGGAAATGAGCAGTTCTTC
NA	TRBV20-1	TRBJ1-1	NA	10	CSAKGEGAFF	TGCAGTGCTAAAGGGGAGGGAGCTTTCTTT
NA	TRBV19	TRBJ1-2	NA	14	CASLGLGSGYGYTF	TGTGCCAGTCTAGGTCTAGGGAGTGGATATGGCTACACCTTC
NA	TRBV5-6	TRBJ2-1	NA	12	CASSPTGFEQFF	TGTGCCAGCAGCCCAACAGGGTTCGAGCAGTTCTTC
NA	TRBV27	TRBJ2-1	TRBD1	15	CASSQGAIPYNEQFF	TGTGCCAGCAGCCAGGGGGCAATTCCCTACAATGAGCAGTTCTTC
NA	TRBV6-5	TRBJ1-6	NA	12	CASSPQDSPLHF	TGTGCCAGCAGTCCCCAGGATTCACCCCTCCACTTT
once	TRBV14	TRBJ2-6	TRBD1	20	CASSQKGGQGFPSGANVLTF	TGTGCCAGCAGCCAAAAGGGGGGACAGGGCTTCCCCTCTGGGGCCAACGTCCTGACTTTC
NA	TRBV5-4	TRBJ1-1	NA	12	CASSLNAPEAFF	TGTGCCAGCAGCTTGAACGCGCCTGAAGCTTTCTTT
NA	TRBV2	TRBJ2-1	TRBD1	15	CASSQGQGPYNEQFF	TGTGCCAGCAGTCAAGGACAGGGCCCGTACAATGAGCAGTTCTTC
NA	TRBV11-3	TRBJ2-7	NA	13	CASSLGGLYEQYF	TGTGCCAGCAGCTTAGGGGGCCTCTACGAGCAGTACTTC
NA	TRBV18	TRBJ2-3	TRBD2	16	CASSPPSGGPADTQYF	TGTGCCAGCTCACCTCCGTCGGGAGGGCCGGCAGATACGCAGTATTTT
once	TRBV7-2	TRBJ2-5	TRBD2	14	CASSPRTSQETQYF	TGTGCCAGCAGCCCCCGGACTAGTCAAGAGACCCAGTACTTC
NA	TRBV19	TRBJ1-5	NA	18	CASSSGDLQGWGNQPQHF	TGTGCCAGTAGTTCTGGAGATCTACAGGGTTGGGGCAATCAGCCCCAGCATTTT
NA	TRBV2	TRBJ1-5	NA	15	CASSEAPKRNQPQHF	TGTGCCAGCAGTGAAGCGCCGAAGCGAAATCAGCCCCAGCATTTT
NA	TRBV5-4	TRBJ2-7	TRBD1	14	CASSFRDRGYEQYF	TGTGCCAGCAGCTTCCGGGACAGGGGCTACGAGCAGTACTTC
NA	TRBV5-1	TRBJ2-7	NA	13	CASSPGQFHEQYF	TGCGCCAGCAGCCCCGGACAGTTCCACGAGCAGTACTTC
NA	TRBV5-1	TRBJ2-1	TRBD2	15	CASSLSGTTYNEQFF	TGCGCCAGCAGCTTGTCCGGGACTACTTACAATGAGCAGTTCTTC
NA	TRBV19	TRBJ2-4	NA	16	CASSMGFGLAKNIQYF	TGTGCCAGTAGTATGGGGTTCGGACTAGCCAAAAACATTCAGTACTTC
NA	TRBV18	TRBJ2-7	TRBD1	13	CASSPGQGHEQYF	TGTGCCAGCTCACCGGGACAGGGCCACGAGCAGTACTTC
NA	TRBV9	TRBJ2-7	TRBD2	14	CASSVGGRDHEQYF	TGTGCCAGCAGCGTCGGCGGGAGGGACCACGAGCAGTACTTC
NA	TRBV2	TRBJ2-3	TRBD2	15	CASSGTSGLTDTQYF	TGTGCCAGCAGTGGGACTAGCGGACTCACAGATACGCAGTATTTT
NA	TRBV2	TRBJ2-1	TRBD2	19	CASNSGGASGASSYNEQFF	TGTGCCAGCAATTCGGGAGGGGCTAGCGGGGCGAGCTCCTACAATGAGCAGTTCTTC
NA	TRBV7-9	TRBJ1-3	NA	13	CASHRSSGNTIYF	TGTGCCAGCCACAGGTCCTCTGGAAACACCATATATTTT
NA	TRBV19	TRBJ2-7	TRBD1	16	CASSPPGTAVTYEQYF	TGTGCCAGTAGCCCGCCGGGGACAGCCGTAACCTACGAGCAGTACTTC
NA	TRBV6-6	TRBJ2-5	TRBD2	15	CASSSDGGYQETQYF	TGTGCCAGCAGTTCTGACGGGGGGTACCAAGAGACCCAGTACTTC
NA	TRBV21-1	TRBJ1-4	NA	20	CASSMYRTAKKVPTNEKLFF	TGTGCCAGCAGCATGTACCGGACAGCCAAGAAAGTCCCAACTAATGAAAAACTGTTTTTT
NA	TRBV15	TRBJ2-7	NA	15	CATSRGAYGTYEQYF	TGTGCCACCAGCAGAGGTGCGTACGGGACCTACGAGCAGTACTTC
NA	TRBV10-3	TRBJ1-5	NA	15	CAISEKGYSNQPQHF	TGTGCCATCAGTGAAAAGGGGTATAGCAATCAGCCCCAGCATTTT
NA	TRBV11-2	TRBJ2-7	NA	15	CASRHVTTGNYEQYF	TGTGCCAGCAGGCACGTGACTACAGGGAATTACGAGCAGTACTTC
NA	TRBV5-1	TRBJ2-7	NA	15	CASSLVTRDSYEQYF	TGCGCCAGCAGCTTGGTTACCCGGGACTCCTACGAGCAGTACTTC
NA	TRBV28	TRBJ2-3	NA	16	CASSFAGVISTDTQYF	TGTGCCAGCAGTTTCGCGGGCGTAATTAGCACAGATACGCAGTATTTT
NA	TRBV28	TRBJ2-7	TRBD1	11	CASGTGWEQYF	TGTGCCTCCGGGACAGGCTGGGAGCAGTACTTC
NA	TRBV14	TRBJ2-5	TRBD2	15	CASSPTSGRGETQYF	TGTGCCAGCAGCCCTACTAGCGGGAGAGGAGAGACCCAGTACTTC
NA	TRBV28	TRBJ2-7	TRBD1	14	CASKRTGQSYEQYF	TGTGCCAGCAAAAGGACAGGCCAGTCCTACGAGCAGTACTTC
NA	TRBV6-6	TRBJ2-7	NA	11	CASSQGNEQYF	TGTGCCAGCAGCCAGGGTAACGAGCAGTACTTC
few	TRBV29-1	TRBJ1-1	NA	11	CTTAGGPEAFF	TGCACCACTGCGGGGGGGCCTGAAGCTTTCTTT
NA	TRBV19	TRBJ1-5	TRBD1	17	CASTGSQGARGDQPQHF	TGTGCCAGTACCGGGTCCCAGGGGGCGCGTGGGGATCAGCCCCAGCATTTT
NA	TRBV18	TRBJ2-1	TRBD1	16	CASFHAGTEVYNEQFF	TGTGCCAGCTTCCATGCCGGGACAGAGGTATACAATGAGCAGTTCTTC